This T cell receptor beta chain was identified during a study of cytomegalovirus exposure and HLA in healthy donors. V was clipped by 6 bases and J by 2 bases, with 11 bases between them. This CDR3 is built from 13 residues. Germline V gives CDR1 MNHNY, CDR2 SVGAGI (reference sequence). Primers for the PCR totalled 60 Vbeta and 13 Jbeta. Data came from immunoSEQ multiplex PCR; TCRdb stores just in-frame clones and leaves some out. The top ten clones hold 3.4% of a sample with some 190,000 clones, about four fifths of them seen once. This receptor was obtained from a man aged 35-49 years in good health and CMV-seropositive. The gene calls are TRBV6-6 and TRBJ2-7; a possible D gene is TRBD2 (7 bases). Material: PBMCs. In nucleotides, the CDR3 is TGTGCCAGCAGCGGGGGGCAGACCTACGAGCAGTACTTC. Protein: CASSGGQTYEQYF.